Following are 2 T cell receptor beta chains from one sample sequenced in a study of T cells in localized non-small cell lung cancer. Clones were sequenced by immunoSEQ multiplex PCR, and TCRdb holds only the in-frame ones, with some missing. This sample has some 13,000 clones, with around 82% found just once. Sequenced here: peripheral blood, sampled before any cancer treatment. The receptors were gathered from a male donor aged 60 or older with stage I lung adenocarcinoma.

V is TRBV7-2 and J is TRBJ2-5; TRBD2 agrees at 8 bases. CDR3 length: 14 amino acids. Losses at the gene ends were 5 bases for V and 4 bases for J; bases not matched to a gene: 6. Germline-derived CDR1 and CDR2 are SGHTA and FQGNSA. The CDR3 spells CASSISGSGETQYF. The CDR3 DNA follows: TGTGCCAGCAGCATCAGCGGGAGCGGAGAGACCCAGTACTTC.

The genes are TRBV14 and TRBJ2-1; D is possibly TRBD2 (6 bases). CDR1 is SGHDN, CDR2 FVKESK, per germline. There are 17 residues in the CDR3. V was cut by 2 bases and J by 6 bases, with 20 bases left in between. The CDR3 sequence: CASSQYIGTWMINEQFF. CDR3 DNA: TGTGCCAGCAGCCAATATATTGGGACTTGGATGATCAATGAGCAGTTCTTC. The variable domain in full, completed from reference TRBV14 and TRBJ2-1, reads EAGVTQFPSHSVIEKGQTVTLRCDPISGHDNLYWYRRVMGKEIKFLLHFVKESKQDESGMPNNRFLAERTGGTYSTLKVQPAELEDSGVYFCASSQYIGTWMINEQFFGPGTRLTVL.